Included here is one TCR beta chain sequence, with context. The data derive from a study of cytomegalovirus exposure and HLA in healthy donors. Study in general: Approximately 180 million T cells yielded approximately 100 million unique TCR beta sequences, as an earlier analysis found.

Amplification used 60 Vbeta primers and 13 Jbeta primers. Assay: immunoSEQ multiplex PCR; the TCRdb copy retains only in-frame clones and omits some. The sample holds 50,000 to 70,000 clones, approximately 80% seen once. Trimming removed 6 bases from V and 6 bases from J, with 17 bases in between. The CDR3 spans 14 residues. Germline-derived CDR1 and CDR2 are KGHSH and LQKENI. The sequence came from a male donor in good health and CMV-seronegative. Sequencing was carried out using PBMCs. J is TRBJ1-2 and V is TRBV18, with D possibly matching TRBD1 (6 bases). The DNA for the CDR3 is TGTGCCAGCTCTCCCCGGACAGAAGTGAATGGCTACACCTTC. It codes for CASSPRTEVNGYTF.